The rows below give T cell receptor beta chains drawn from one sample of a study of OX40 agonist ivuxolimab in advanced cancers. Libraries were prepared by immunoSEQ multiplex PCR; TCRdb keeps only in-frame clonotypes and omits some of them. The data show fewer than 25,000 clones, roughly 80% seen once. Specimen: CD4+ or CD8+ T cells sorted from blood, collected in a trial of the OX40 agonist ivuxolimab. These receptors came from an adult with an advanced solid tumor such as melanoma, head and neck, liver or kidney cancer. Both conserved end residues are part of each CDR3. D genes are given only for firm matches. Clone sizes are given selectively: once, few, many, or a class where the clone is expanded.

v_call	j_call	clone_size	d_call	cdr3_nt	cdr3_aa
TRBV7-9	TRBJ2-7	NA	TRBD2	TGTGCCAGCAGCTCCCGGACCGCGGGGGGCAGCTCCTACGAGCAGTACTTC	CASSSRTAGGSSYEQYF
TRBV6-5	TRBJ1-3	NA	NA	TGTGCCAGCAGTTACTCCGCTTCTCCTGGAAACACCATATATTTT	CASSYSASPGNTIYF
TRBV2	TRBJ2-7	NA	NA	TGTGCCAGCAGTGATGTGTCCGAGCAGTACTTC	CASSDVSEQYF
TRBV6-5	TRBJ1-1	NA	NA	TGTGCCAGCAGTTACTCCTGGTTCACTGAAGCTTTCTTT	CASSYSWFTEAFF
TRBV7-9	TRBJ1-2	many	NA	TGTGCCAGCAGCTTAGCGTTCCAGGGTTCCTATGGCTACACCTTC	CASSLAFQGSYGYTF
TRBV29-1	TRBJ2-3	NA	NA	TGCAGCGTTGAATCTAGCCCAGATACGCAGTATTTT	CSVESSPDTQYF
TRBV5-4	TRBJ2-7	once	NA	TGTGCCAGCAGCCTTAGCCCCGGGAACGAGCAGTACTTC	CASSLSPGNEQYF
TRBV5-1	TRBJ2-1	NA	NA	TGCGCCGTCCTTTTGGAAGGGGAGCAGTTCTTC	CAVLLEGEQFF
TRBV5-6	TRBJ2-1	NA	NA	TGTGCCAGCAGCCTCCGGGACATTCTGAATGAGCAGTTCTTC	CASSLRDILNEQFF
TRBV2	TRBJ2-2	NA	NA	TGTGCCAGCACTCAAACGGGGGTGCCCGGGGAGCTGTTTTTT	CASTQTGVPGELFF
TRBV18	TRBJ1-1	NA	TRBD1	TGTGCCAGCTCACCAAGTCCCGGGACAGGGGGTGAAGCTTTCTTT	CASSPSPGTGGEAFF
TRBV27	TRBJ2-7	NA	TRBD2	TGTGCCAGCAGTTTAGGCGGGAGAAGCTACGAGCAGTACTTC	CASSLGGRSYEQYF
TRBV2	TRBJ2-7	NA	NA	TGTGCCAGCAGTGACACAGGGCGAGGGGAGCAGTACTTC	CASSDTGRGEQYF
TRBV28	TRBJ2-2	large	NA	TGTGCCAGTTATCCCGATACCGGGGAGCTGTTTTTT	CASYPDTGELFF
TRBV5-6	TRBJ2-2	once	NA	TGTGCCAGCAGCTTCGGGGGGAACACCGGGGAGCTGTTTTTT	CASSFGGNTGELFF
TRBV6-5	TRBJ2-5	NA	NA	TGTGCCAGCAGTCCAGACTGGGATCCCCAGTACTTC	CASSPDWDPQYF
TRBV5-5	TRBJ2-7	NA	NA	TGTGCCAGCAGCTTGAGGCCCTACGAGCAGTACTTC	CASSLRPYEQYF
TRBV28	TRBJ1-6	NA	NA	TGTGCCAGCAGTCCCCTCCGACAGAGCTCCTATAATTCACCCCTCCACTTT	CASSPLRQSSYNSPLHF
TRBV4-3	TRBJ2-7	NA	NA	TGCGCCAGCAGCCAAGATGGCAGCTACGAGCAGTACTTC	CASSQDGSYEQYF
TRBV27	TRBJ1-1	NA	NA	TGTGCCAGCAGTGTTGCAGGGGCTTTCATGAACACTGAAGCTTTCTTT	CASSVAGAFMNTEAFF
TRBV7-9	TRBJ2-3	NA	TRBD2	TGTGCCAGCCGTACTAGCGGAGGAGATACGCAGTATTTT	CASRTSGGDTQYF
TRBV9	TRBJ2-7	NA	TRBD1	TGTGCCAGCAGCCCGACAGGGGATATCTACGAGCAGTACTTC	CASSPTGDIYEQYF
TRBV27	TRBJ2-3	medium-sized	NA	TGTGCCAGCACCTTTACCGTTTGGGATACGCAGTATTTT	CASTFTVWDTQYF
TRBV27	TRBJ2-1	NA	NA	TGTGCCAGCAGTTTATCTCCCGGAAGCCCAAATGAGCAGTTCTTC	CASSLSPGSPNEQFF
TRBV7-3	TRBJ2-1	NA	TRBD2	TGTGCCAGCAGACCCCCGGGACTAGCGGGAGGGCCCTCCTACAATGAGCAGTTCTTC	CASRPPGLAGGPSYNEQFF
TRBV29-1	TRBJ1-2	NA	TRBD1	TGCAGCGTTGAAGATCCTTGGACAGGGAATTCGAATGACTATGGCTACACCTTC	CSVEDPWTGNSNDYGYTF
TRBV4-1	TRBJ2-2	medium-sized	NA	TGCGCCAGCAGGCTACAGGGCACCGGGGAGCTGTTTTTT	CASRLQGTGELFF
TRBV4-1	TRBJ1-1	NA	NA	TGCGCCAGCAGCCAAACGGAGGTGGGGCTAACTGAAGCTTTCTTT	CASSQTEVGLTEAFF
TRBV2	TRBJ2-1	NA	TRBD2	TGTGCCAGCAGTGAATTTGTTTTAGCGGGAAGCTCCTACAATGAGCAGTTCTTC	CASSEFVLAGSSYNEQFF
TRBV5-4	TRBJ2-5	NA	TRBD1	TGTGCCAGCAGCTTGCGGGGACAGCAAGAGACCCAGTACTTC	CASSLRGQQETQYF
TRBV29-1	TRBJ2-7	NA	TRBD2	TGCAGCGTTGGCCTAGCGGGAGCGGACGAGCAGTACTTC	CSVGLAGADEQYF
TRBV4-1	TRBJ1-2	few	TRBD1	TGCGCCAGCAGCCATCCAGGGGGCATTGTGGGCTACACCTTC	CASSHPGGIVGYTF
TRBV6-4	TRBJ1-1	once	NA	TGTGCCAGCAGTGACACCCCTGGACTGACGAACACTGAAGCTTTCTTT	CASSDTPGLTNTEAFF
TRBV19	TRBJ2-7	NA	TRBD2	TGTGCCAGTAGTATGGGGACTAGCGGGGTCTCCTACGAGCAGTACTTC	CASSMGTSGVSYEQYF
TRBV2	TRBJ2-7	NA	NA	TGTGCCAGCACTACAGCCTACGAGCAGTACTTC	CASTTAYEQYF
TRBV7-9	TRBJ2-5	NA	TRBD1	TGTGCCAGCAGCTTAGCCGACAGGGCGGGAGAGACCCAGTACTTC	CASSLADRAGETQYF
TRBV28	TRBJ1-5	NA	TRBD1	TGTGCCAGCAGCCATAGACAGGGGAATCAGCCCCAGCATTTT	CASSHRQGNQPQHF
TRBV9	TRBJ2-3	once	TRBD2	TGTGCCAGCAGCGTTTGGGGGAATAGCGGGACAGATACGCAGTATTTT	CASSVWGNSGTDTQYF
TRBV28	TRBJ2-1	few	TRBD2	TGTGCCAGCAGTCTCCGGGACTTTTCGTCCCTAGCGGGAGTCGATGAGCAGTTCTTC	CASSLRDFSSLAGVDEQFF
TRBV5-3	TRBJ1-1	once	NA	TGTGCCAGAAGCTTGGGGCCCCTGGGGTTCACTGAAGCTTTCTTT	CARSLGPLGFTEAFF
TRBV11-2	TRBJ2-1	once	TRBD2	TGTGCCAGCAGCTTTGGTCTAGCGGGATCCCCCCTCTACAATGAGCAGTTCTTC	CASSFGLAGSPLYNEQFF
TRBV19	TRBJ2-7	NA	NA	TGTGCCAGTACTAGTCTGATCGGCGAGCAGTACTTC	CASTSLIGEQYF
TRBV6-6	TRBJ2-5	NA	TRBD2	TGTGCCAGCAGTCCTTTAGCGGGAGGGCCTCAAGAGACCCAGTACTTC	CASSPLAGGPQETQYF
TRBV2	TRBJ1-3	once	NA	TGTGCCAGCAGTGAATGGCAGGGAGGAAACACCATATATTTT	CASSEWQGGNTIYF
TRBV2	TRBJ1-2	NA	NA	TGTGCCAGCAGTGAATTTTCAGGGACACCGCTTAAGGATGGCTACACCTTC	CASSEFSGTPLKDGYTF
TRBV27	TRBJ2-1	NA	NA	TGTGCCAGCAGTCCCTTCGGGCTAGCGCTTTACAATGAGCAGTTCTTC	CASSPFGLALYNEQFF
TRBV4-1	TRBJ2-7	NA	NA	TGCGCCAGCAGCCAAGATCCCGGAGGGCCCGAGCAGTACTTC	CASSQDPGGPEQYF
TRBV19	TRBJ2-4	once	NA	TGTGCCAGTAGTGTACTAGCCAAAAACATTCAGTACTTC	CASSVLAKNIQYF
TRBV28	TRBJ2-7	NA	NA	TGTGCCAGCGGGACCTACGAGCAGTACTTC	CASGTYEQYF
TRBV11-3	TRBJ2-2	NA	NA	TGTGCCAGCAGCAGAAGGACCCTCCCCGGGGAGCTGTTTTTT	CASSRRTLPGELFF
TRBV6-5	TRBJ2-2	NA	NA	TGTGCCAGCAGTACCGAGACGAACACCGGGGAGCTGTTTTTT	CASSTETNTGELFF
TRBV27	TRBJ2-1	once	NA	TGTGCCAGCAGAAGGGCCTACAATGAGCAGTTCTTC	CASRRAYNEQFF
TRBV4-1	TRBJ2-7	NA	NA	TGCGCCAGCAGCCAAGAGGGTCGTCTCGGGGAGCAGTACTTC	CASSQEGRLGEQYF